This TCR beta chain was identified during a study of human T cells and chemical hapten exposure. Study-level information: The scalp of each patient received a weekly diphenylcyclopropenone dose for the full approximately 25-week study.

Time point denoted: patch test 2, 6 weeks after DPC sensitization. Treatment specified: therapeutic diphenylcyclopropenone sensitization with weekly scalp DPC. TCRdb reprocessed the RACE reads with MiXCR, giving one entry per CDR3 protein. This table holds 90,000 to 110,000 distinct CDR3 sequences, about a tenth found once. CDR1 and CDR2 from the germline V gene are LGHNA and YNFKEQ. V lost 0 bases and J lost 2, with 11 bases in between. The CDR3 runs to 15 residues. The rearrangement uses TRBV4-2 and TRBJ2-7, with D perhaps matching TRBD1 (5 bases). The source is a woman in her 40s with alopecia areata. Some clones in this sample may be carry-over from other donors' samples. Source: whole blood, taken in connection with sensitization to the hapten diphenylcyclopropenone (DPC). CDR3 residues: CASSQDLAGPYEQYF. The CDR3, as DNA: TGTGCCAGCAGCCAAGACCTGGCAGGGCCCTACGAGCAGTACTTC.